The rows below give T cell receptor beta chains drawn from one sample of a study of metastatic and nonmetastatic thyroid tumors. TCRdb re-called clones from the PCR reads using MiXCR. The data contain about 28,000 clones, approximately 3.7% of them singletons. The sequenced material came from blood. These TCRs come from a male donor with papillary thyroid cancer or a benign thyroid nodule (not recorded which). Some clones in this sample may be carry-over from other donors' samples. Both conserved end residues are part of each CDR3. A D gene is named only where the DNA matches it firmly. Not all rows give a size; the values are once, few, many and, for expanded clones, a class.

V gene	D gene	clone size	J gene	CDR3 DNA	CDR3 protein
TRBV6-1	-	-	TRBJ2-7	TGTGCCAGCAGTGAAAGAGCCGCCAGCTCCTACGAGCAGTACTTC	CASSERAASSYEQYF
TRBV12-3/TRBV12-4	-	-	TRBJ2-5	TGTGCCAGCAGTTACCCAGAGTCTCAAGAGACCCAGTACTTC	CASSYPESQETQYF
TRBV4-3	-	many	TRBJ1-4	TGCGCCAGCAGCCGCTCCCCCGAGGAAAAGCTGTTTTTT	CASSRSPEEKLFF
TRBV6-4	TRBD1	few	TRBJ2-2	TGTGCCAGCACCCGGGACAGCTCGAACACCGGGGAGCTGTTTTTT	CASTRDSSNTGELFF
TRBV11-2	TRBD1	few	TRBJ2-2	TGTGCCAGCAGCTTGGACTCCGGGACAGGGGGTCGGGAGCTGTTTTTT	CASSLDSGTGGRELFF
TRBV20-1	TRBD2	-	TRBJ2-1	TGCAGTGCTTTTTGGACTAGCGGGAGTGGCAATGAGCAGTTCTTC	CSAFWTSGSGNEQFF
TRBV6-2/TRBV6-3	TRBD2	few	TRBJ2-1	TGTGCCAGCAACCGACTAGCGGGATCCTACAATGAGCAGTTCTTC	CASNRLAGSYNEQFF
TRBV30	-	-	TRBJ1-6	TGTGCCTGGAGCCCAATCTCCGGCGGGGTAAATTCACCCCTCCACTTT	CAWSPISGGVNSPLHF
TRBV13	-	many	TRBJ2-7	TGTGCCAGCAGCTTGACTAGTGTTCCCTACGAGCAGTACTTC	CASSLTSVPYEQYF
TRBV28	-	many	TRBJ1-1	TGTGCCAGCAGTATAGGGGGTGGAACTGAAGCTTTCTTT	CASSIGGGTEAFF
TRBV7-9	-	many	TRBJ2-5	TGTGCCAGCAGCTTTGGGGGTTTCCAAGAGACCCAGTACTTC	CASSFGGFQETQYF
TRBV12-3/TRBV12-4	TRBD1	-	TRBJ2-1	TGTGCCAGCAGCTCGGACAGGGGGCCCTACAATGAGCAGTTCTTC	CASSSDRGPYNEQFF
TRBV4-1	-	few	TRBJ2-2	TGCGCCAGCAGCCAAGATTACAGGATTACCGGGGAGCTGTTTTTT	CASSQDYRITGELFF
TRBV7-2	-	few	TRBJ2-5	TGTGCCATCAGCCCCGCCCGGGGTAGCTGGTTCCAAGAGACCCAGTACTTC	CAISPARGSWFQETQYF
TRBV20-1	-	many	TRBJ2-6	TGCAGTGCTAGAGATTATGGCGTTGGCCGCTCTGGGGCCAACGTCCTGACTTTC	CSARDYGVGRSGANVLTF